This paragraph reports one T cell receptor (beta chain). Its antigen is undetermined. 5'RACE, which relied on constant-segment primers, yielded TCR alpha and TCR beta cDNA libraries carrying sample barcodes and UMIs. TCRdb reprocessed the 5' RACE reads with MiXCR, giving one entry per CDR3 protein. The data hold a few hundred thousand distinct CDR3 sequences, with about 23% observed a single time. This sample is part of a study of T-cell memory formation after mild COVID-19. Study results and caveats: Those CD4+ clones that contracted were mainly in CM and EM (CD8+ ones in EMRA). Several responding clones turned up in pre-infection memory, indicating that cross-reactive memory may have taken part. Day 15 to 85 contractors were CD4/CD8 balanced; later expanders leaned CD4+.

Germline assignment: CDR1 MNHEY and CDR2 SVGAGI. CDR3 size: 13 residues. The V end lost 2 bases, the J end lost 4 bases, and 8 bases lay between the germline ends. The chain uses TRBV6-5 and TRBJ1-2; D unclear. This TCR derives from an adult woman who had mild COVID-19 (a few samples of this study predate the infection). Cell type and time point are not known. Specimen: PBMCs or a T cell subset sorted from them (not recorded which). The CDR3 sequence is CASSYGPLYGYTF. In DNA, the CDR3 is TGTGCCAGCAGTTACGGGCCACTCTATGGCTACACCTTC.